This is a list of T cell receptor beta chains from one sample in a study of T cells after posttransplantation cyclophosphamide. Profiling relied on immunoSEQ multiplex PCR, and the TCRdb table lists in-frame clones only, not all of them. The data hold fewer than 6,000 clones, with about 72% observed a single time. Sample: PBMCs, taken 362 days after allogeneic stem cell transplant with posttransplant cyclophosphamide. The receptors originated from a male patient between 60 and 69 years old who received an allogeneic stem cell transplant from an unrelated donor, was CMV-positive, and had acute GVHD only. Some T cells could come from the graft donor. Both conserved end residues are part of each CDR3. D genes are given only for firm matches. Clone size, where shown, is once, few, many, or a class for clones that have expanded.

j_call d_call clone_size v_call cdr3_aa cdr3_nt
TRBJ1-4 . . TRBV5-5 CASSLAGTFLGTNEKLFF TGTGCCAGCAGCTTGGCGGGGACATTCTTAGGAACTAATGAAAAACTGTTTTTT
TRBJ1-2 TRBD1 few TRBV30 CALLKGQALANYGYTF TGTGCCTTACTCAAGGGACAGGCCTTAGCTAACTATGGCTACACCTTC
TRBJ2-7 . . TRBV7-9 CASSFGSARRSESYEQYF TGTGCCAGCAGCTTCGGGTCCGCGCGCCGCTCGGAAAGCTACGAGCAGTACTTC
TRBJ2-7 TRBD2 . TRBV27 CASRPTGGSHQEQYF TGTGCCAGCAGACCAACGGGGGGTTCCCATCAAGAGCAGTACTTC
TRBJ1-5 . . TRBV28 CASTSRGNQPQHF TGTGCCAGCACCTCCCGGGGCAATCAGCCCCAGCATTTT
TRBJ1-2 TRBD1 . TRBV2 CASRDGDRGYTF TGTGCCAGCAGGGACGGGGACAGGGGCTACACCTTC
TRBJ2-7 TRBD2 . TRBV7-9 CASSDPGLAGSYEQYF TGTGCCAGCAGCGACCCGGGACTAGCGGGATCCTACGAGCAGTACTTC
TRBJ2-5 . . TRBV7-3 CASSLNGPGSLGQETQYF TGTGCCAGCAGCTTAAATGGGCCAGGGTCTTTGGGCCAAGAGACCCAGTACTTC
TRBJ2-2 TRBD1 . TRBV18 CASLPPGGNTGELFF TGTGCCAGCTTACCCCCAGGGGGCAACACCGGGGAGCTGTTTTTT
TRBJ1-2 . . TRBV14 CASSQGEGGAYGYTF TGTGCCAGCAGCCAAGGGGAAGGAGGCGCTTATGGCTACACCTTC
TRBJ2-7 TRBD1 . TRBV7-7 CASSRDRGSEQYF TGTGCTAGCAGCCGGGACAGGGGTAGCGAGCAGTACTTC
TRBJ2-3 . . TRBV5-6 CASSSRVTGADTQYF TGTGCCAGCAGCTCGAGGGTGACAGGTGCAGATACGCAGTATTTT
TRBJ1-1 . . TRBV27 CASSLQGRTEAFF TGTGCCAGCAGTTTGCAGGGCCGAACTGAAGCTTTCTTT
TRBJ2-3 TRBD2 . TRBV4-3 CASSRLAGGPTDTQYF TGCGCCAGCAGCCGACTAGCGGGGGGCCCCACAGATACGCAGTATTTT
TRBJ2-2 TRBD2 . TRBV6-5 CATIPSGFTGELFF TGTGCCACCATACCTAGCGGATTCACCGGGGAGCTGTTTTTT